This T cell receptor beta chain was obtained from a study of blood T cell repertoires in COVID-19. Germline lookup yields CDR1 ENHRY and CDR2 SYGVKD. Trimming took 3 bases from V and 7 from J; bases not matched to a gene: 1. The CDR3 totals 12 residues. Measured with immunoSEQ multiplex PCR; TCRdb has only the in-frame clones, and not every one. The sample holds 230,000 or so clones; approximately 88% are singletons and the top ten take 2% to 2.5%. The chain uses TRBV10-3 and TRBJ1-2; 8 positions match TRBD1. Sequencing used PBMCs or T cells enriched from blood (not recorded which). This clonotype was sampled from a woman in her thirties or forties with acute COVID-19. CDR3 sequence (DNA): TGTGCCATCAGTGATACAGGGGGTGGCTACACCTTC. Its protein is CAISDTGGGYTF.